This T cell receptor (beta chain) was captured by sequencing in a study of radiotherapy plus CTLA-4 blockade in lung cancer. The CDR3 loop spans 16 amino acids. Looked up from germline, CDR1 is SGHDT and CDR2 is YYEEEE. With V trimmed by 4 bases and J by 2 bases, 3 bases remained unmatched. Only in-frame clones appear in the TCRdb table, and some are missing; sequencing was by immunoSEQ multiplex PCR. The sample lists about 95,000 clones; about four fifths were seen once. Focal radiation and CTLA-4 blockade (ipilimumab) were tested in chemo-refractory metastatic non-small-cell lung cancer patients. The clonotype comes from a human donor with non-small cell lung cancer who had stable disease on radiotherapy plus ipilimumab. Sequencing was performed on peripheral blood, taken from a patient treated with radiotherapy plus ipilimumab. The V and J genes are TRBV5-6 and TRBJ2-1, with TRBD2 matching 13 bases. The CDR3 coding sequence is TGTGCCAGCAGCCTTACTAGCGGGGGGGCCTACAATGAGCAGTTCTTC. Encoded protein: CASSLTSGGAYNEQFF.